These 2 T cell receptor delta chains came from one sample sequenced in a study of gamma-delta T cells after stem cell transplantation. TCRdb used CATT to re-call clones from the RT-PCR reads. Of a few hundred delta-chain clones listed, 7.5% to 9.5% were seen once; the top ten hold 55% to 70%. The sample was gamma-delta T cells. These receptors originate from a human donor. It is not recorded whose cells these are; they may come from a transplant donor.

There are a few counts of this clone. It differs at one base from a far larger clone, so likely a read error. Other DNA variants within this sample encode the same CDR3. DNA for the CDR3: TGTGCAGCGAGCGAGGTTGGTTTCTATCACCTTCCACCATACTCGATACTGGGGGATATTGTATCCGATAAACTCATCTTT. This encodes CAASEVGFYHLPPYSILGDIVSDKLIF. The chain employs TRAV29/DV5 and TRDJ1; 11 nucleotides agree with TRDD3. Looked up from germline, CDR1 is NSMFDY and CDR2 is ISSIKDK. CDR3 length equals 27 residues.

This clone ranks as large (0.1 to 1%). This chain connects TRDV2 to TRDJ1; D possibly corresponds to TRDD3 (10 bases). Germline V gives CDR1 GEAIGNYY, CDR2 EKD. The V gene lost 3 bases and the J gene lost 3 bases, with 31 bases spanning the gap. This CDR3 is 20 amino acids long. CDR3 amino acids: CACDRLPTSMGDTGSDKLIF. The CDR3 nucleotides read TGTGCCTGTGACCGCCTTCCTACGTCAATGGGGGATACAGGGTCCGATAAACTCATCTTT.